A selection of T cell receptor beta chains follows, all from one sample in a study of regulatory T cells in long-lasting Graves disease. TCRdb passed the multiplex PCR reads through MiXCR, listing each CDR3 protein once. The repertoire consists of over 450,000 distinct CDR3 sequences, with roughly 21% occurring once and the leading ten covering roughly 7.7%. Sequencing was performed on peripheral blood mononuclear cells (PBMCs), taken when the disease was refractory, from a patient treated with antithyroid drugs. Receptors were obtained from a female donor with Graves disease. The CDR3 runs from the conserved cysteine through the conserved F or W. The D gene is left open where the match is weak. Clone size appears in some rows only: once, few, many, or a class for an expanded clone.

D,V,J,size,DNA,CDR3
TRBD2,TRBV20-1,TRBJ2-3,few,TGCAGTGCTATACCGGGACTAGCCACAGATACGCAGTATTTT,CSAIPGLATDTQYF
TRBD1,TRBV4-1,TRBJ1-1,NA,TGCGCCAGCAGCCCTTGGGACAGGGTTACCAAACTACTGAACACTGAAGCTTTCTTT,CASSPWDRVTKLLNTEAFF
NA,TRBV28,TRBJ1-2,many,TGTGCCAGCAGTTTTTCCGGAACGCGAAACTATGGCTACACCTTC,CASSFSGTRNYGYTF
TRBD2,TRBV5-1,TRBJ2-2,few,TGCGCCAGCAGCTTGGGCGGACTAGCGGCCGCCGGGGAGCTGTTTTTT,CASSLGGLAAAGELFF
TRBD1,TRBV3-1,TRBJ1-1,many,TGTGCCAGCAGCCGAAGACAGGGGCGGGACACTGAAGCTTTCTTT,CASSRRQGRDTEAFF
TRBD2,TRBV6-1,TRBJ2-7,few,TGTGCCAGCAGTGACTCTTTTCGGCGGGGGGACTCCTACGAGCAGTACTTC,CASSDSFRRGDSYEQYF
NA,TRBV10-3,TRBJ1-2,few,TGTGCCATCAGTCGACGAACCGAGGGCCGAGGCAACTATGGCTACACCTTC,CAISRRTEGRGNYGYTF
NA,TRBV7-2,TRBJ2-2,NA,TGTGCCAGCGGCCTCCAGGGACCCGCGAACACCGGGGAGCTGTTTTTT,CASGLQGPANTGELFF
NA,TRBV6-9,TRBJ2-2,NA,TGTGCCAGCAGTTACTGGGGCAGGGCCACCGGGGAGCTGTTTTTT,CASSYWGRATGELFF
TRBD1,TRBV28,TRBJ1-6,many,TGTGCCAGCAGGGGAGGGGGCGGATCCTATAATTCACCCCTCCACTTT,CASRGGGGSYNSPLHF
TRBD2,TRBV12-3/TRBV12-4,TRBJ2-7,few,TGTGCCAGCAGTCACGGGACTAGCGGGAGGGACGAGCAGTACTTC,CASSHGTSGRDEQYF
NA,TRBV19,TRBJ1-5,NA,TGTGCCAGTAGTCCAACTATTCTAGGGGGGGCGGGTCGGCCCCAGCATTTT,CASSPTILGGAGRPQHF
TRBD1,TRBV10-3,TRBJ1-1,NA,TGTGCCATCACCGGGACAGGGTCGGGACTCATGAACACTGAAGCTTTCTTT,CAITGTGSGLMNTEAFF
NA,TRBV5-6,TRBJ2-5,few,TGTGCCAGCAGCTTAGGTCCCCGATTCGAGACCCAGTACTTC,CASSLGPRFETQYF
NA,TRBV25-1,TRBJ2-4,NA,TGTGCCAGCAGTTCCCAGGAAAAAAACATTCAGTACTTC,CASSSQEKNIQYF
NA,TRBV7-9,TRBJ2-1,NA,TGTGCCAGCAGCTCGGGGGTGTTGGTCAATGAGCAGTTCTTC,CASSSGVLVNEQFF
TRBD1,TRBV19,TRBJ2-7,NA,TGTGCCAGTAGTGCGGACAGGGGTCCCACTGGAAGGGAGCAGTACTTC,CASSADRGPTGREQYF
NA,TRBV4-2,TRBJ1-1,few,TGTGCCAGCAGCCAATCCGCGGGCAACACTGAAGCTTTCTTT,CASSQSAGNTEAFF
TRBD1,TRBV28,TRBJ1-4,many,TGTGCCAGCAGTTCACAGGGGAGGGCTGAAAAACTGTTTTTT,CASSSQGRAEKLFF
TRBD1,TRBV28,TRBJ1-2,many,TGTGCCAGCAGCCCCGGGACAGGGGGCCGCGGGAGCTATGGCTACACCTTC,CASSPGTGGRGSYGYTF
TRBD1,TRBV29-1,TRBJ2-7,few,TGCAGCGTCCGGGACAGCTCCTACGAGCAGTACTTC,CSVRDSSYEQYF
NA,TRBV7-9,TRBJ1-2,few,TGTGCCAGCAGCTCTAGGGAATTACAGGGACGGTCGAGCTATGGCTACACCTTC,CASSSRELQGRSSYGYTF